Each of the 4 T cell receptor beta chains below was sequenced from the same sample in a study of cytomegalovirus exposure and HLA in healthy donors. The primer mix had 60 Vbeta and 13 Jbeta primers. Only in-frame clones appear in the TCRdb table, and some are missing; sequencing was by immunoSEQ multiplex PCR. Of about 120,000 clones in the sample, around 79% are singletons; the top ten hold roughly 1.5%. Input material: PBMCs. The receptors were gathered from a woman under 30 in good health and CMV-seronegative.

The chain couples TRBV5-4 to TRBJ2-3, with 13 bases lining up with TRBD2. The CDR3 has 16 residues. Germline V gene lookup returns CDR1 SGHNT and CDR2 YYREEE (reference sequence). Trimming at V came to 6 bases and at J to 4 bases, leaving 8 bases not matched to a gene. This CDR3 reads CASTPRLAGGPDTQYF. Here the CDR3 DNA reads TGTGCCAGCACCCCCAGACTAGCGGGAGGTCCAGATACGCAGTATTTT. Using reference TRBV5-4 and TRBJ2-3 for the parts outside the CDR3, the full variable domain is ETGVTQSPTHLIKTRGQQVTLRCSSQSGHNTVSWYQQALGQGPQFIFQYYREEENGRGNFPPRFSGLQFPNYSSELNVNALELDDSALYLCASTPRLAGGPDTQYFGPGTRLTVL.

CDR3 bases: TGCAGCGTTGGTTATGGGACAGGGCCCGATACGCAGTATTTT. It translates to CSVGYGTGPDTQYF. V and J are TRBV29-1 and TRBJ2-3, with TRBD1 matching 9 bases. Germline CDR1 is SQVTM and CDR2 is ANQGSEA. The V segment lost 4 bases and the J segment 6 bases; nucleotides outside the gene matches: 8. The CDR3 is 14 residues long.

This chain links TRBV5-1 with TRBJ1-4; D not certain. The V gene's germline CDR1 is SGHRS and CDR2 YFSETQ. V gave up 0 bases and J gave up 2 bases, with 8 bases separating them. The CDR3 sequence is 15 residues long. The CDR3 is CASSLGPVTNEKLFF. The CDR3 DNA is TGCGCCAGCAGCTTGGGGCCAGTTACTAATGAAAAACTGTTTTTT.

The genes are TRBV27 and TRBJ1-4; 9 bases match TRBD1. There are 17 residues in the CDR3. Germline values: CDR1 MNHEY, CDR2 SMNVEV (reference sequence). After removal of 4 bases from V and 8 bases from J, the junction contained 14 bases not matched to a gene. As DNA, the CDR3 is TGTGCCAGCAGTTCCCTCAACTACGGGACAGGGCGGGAAAAACTGTTTTTT. This sequence encodes CASSSLNYGTGREKLFF.